These T cell receptor beta chains were read from a single sample in a study of spatial heterogeneity in lung cancer. TCRdb ran MiXCR on the 5' RACE reads and lists one entry per CDR3 protein. The profile shows about 52,000 distinct CDR3 sequences, more than 6.5% of them singletons. The sample in question was PBMCs, obtained at follow-up. The receptor source for this set is a female donor with early-stage non-small cell lung cancer. The CDR3 runs from the conserved cysteine through the conserved F or W. A D gene is named only where the DNA matches it firmly. Expanded clones get a size class; other rows say once, few or many, or leave the size out.

clone_size j_call v_call d_call cdr3_aa cdr3_nt
- TRBJ1-6 TRBV5-1 - CASSLSEQGNSPLHF TGCGCCAGCAGCTTGTCCGAACAGGGAAATTCACCCCTCCACTTT
few TRBJ1-2 TRBV28 - CASSSGVGYTF TGTGCCAGCAGTTCGGGGGTTGGCTACACCTTC
many TRBJ1-1 TRBV18 - CASSPRSENTEAFF TGTGCCAGCTCACCACGGTCAGAGAACACTGAAGCTTTCTTT
many TRBJ1-5 TRBV4-1 - CASSQARSARDSNQPQHF TGCGCCAGCAGCCAAGCTCGGTCGGCCAGAGATAGCAATCAGCCCCAGCATTTT
few TRBJ2-5 TRBV2 TRBD2 CASSDLLAGGKETQYF TGTGCCAGCAGTGACCTACTAGCGGGGGGAAAAGAGACCCAGTACTTC
many TRBJ1-2 TRBV14 - CASSQEFPPGRGYGYTF TGTGCCAGCAGCCAAGAATTCCCCCCGGGCCGGGGCTATGGCTACACCTTC
many TRBJ2-3 TRBV7-9 - CASSRVFQGSDTQYF TGTGCCAGCAGCCGCGTGTTCCAGGGTTCAGATACGCAGTATTTT
many TRBJ2-7 TRBV7-9 - CASSSTGTLLEQYF TGTGCCAGCAGCTCGACCGGCACCCTTCTCGAGCAGTACTTC
many TRBJ2-1 TRBV29-1 - CSVDTPRGSYNEQFF TGCAGCGTCGATACGCCGCGCGGTTCCTACAATGAGCAGTTCTTC
many TRBJ1-1 TRBV19 - CASSSRRQTMNTEAFF TGTGCCAGTTCCTCCCGGCGACAAACCATGAACACTGAAGCTTTCTTT
many TRBJ1-1 TRBV6-2/TRBV6-3 - CASSRGVDTEAFF TGTGCCAGCAGTAGGGGGGTAGACACTGAAGCTTTCTTT
many TRBJ1-2 TRBV5-4 - CASSPYRDGLIDGYTF TGTGCCAGCAGCCCTTACAGGGATGGGCTTATCGATGGCTACACCTTC
many TRBJ2-2 TRBV28 - CASSLPAGNAGELFF TGTGCCAGCAGCCTTCCCGCAGGGAACGCCGGGGAGCTGTTTTTT
many TRBJ2-5 TRBV24-1 - CATSKEGRETQYF TGTGCCACCAGTAAGGAGGGCCGGGAGACCCAGTACTTC
many TRBJ2-7 TRBV6-2/TRBV6-3 TRBD1 CASRAGTGGSYEQYF TGTGCCAGCAGAGCCGGGACAGGGGGCTCCTACGAGCAGTACTTC
- TRBJ1-2 TRBV5-1 TRBD1 CASRGTANYGYTF TGCGCCAGCAGGGGGACAGCAAACTATGGCTACACCTTC
many TRBJ1-5 TRBV4-1 - CASSQEQLERPQHF TGCGCCAGCAGCCAAGAACAACTAGAGAGGCCCCAGCATTTT
few TRBJ1-6 TRBV6-1 TRBD1 CASSEDRGSPLHF TGTGCCAGCAGTGAGGACAGGGGTTCACCCCTCCACTTT
- TRBJ1-1 TRBV3-1 - CASSQALGMNTEAFF TGTGCCAGCAGCCAAGCCCTAGGGATGAACACTGAAGCTTTCTTT
many TRBJ1-4 TRBV19 - CASSRKGQSDEKLFF TGTGCCAGTAGTCGCAAAGGACAATCGGATGAAAAACTGTTTTTT
few TRBJ2-7 TRBV6-4 - CASSPRVVTYEQYF TGTGCCAGCAGTCCGCGGGTGGTAACCTACGAGCAGTACTTC
few TRBJ1-1 TRBV7-8 TRBD1 CASSGTVNTEAFF TGTGCCAGCAGCGGGACAGTGAACACTGAAGCTTTCTTT
few TRBJ2-2 TRBV5-1 TRBD2 CASSSRGGANTGELFF TGCGCCAGCAGCTCGCGGGGGGGCGCGAACACCGGGGAGCTGTTTTTT
many TRBJ2-5 TRBV20-1 TRBD2 CSAPQAGGMQETQYF TGCAGTGCTCCCCAAGCGGGGGGGATGCAAGAGACCCAGTACTTC
few TRBJ2-5 TRBV5-1 TRBD2 CASTKDTGGTQETQYF TGCGCCAGCACCAAAGATACGGGGGGGACCCAAGAGACCCAGTACTTC
many TRBJ2-7 TRBV5-4 - CASSLDGGSHEQYF TGTGCCAGCAGCTTGGATGGGGGTTCCCACGAGCAGTACTTC
many TRBJ2-1 TRBV5-1 - CASSAVRDEQFF TGCGCCAGCAGCGCCGTTAGGGATGAGCAGTTCTTC
- TRBJ2-5 TRBV6-5 TRBD2 CASRSSGGPPGTQYF TGTGCCAGCAGGTCTAGCGGGGGGCCCCCCGGGACCCAGTACTTC